These 16 T cell receptor beta chains were all obtained from the same sample, sequenced in a study of T-cell reconstitution after alpha-beta-depleted transplantation in children. For TCRbeta, the library was prepared with unique molecular identifiers. TCRdb used MiXCR to reprocess the PCR reads, holding one entry per CDR3 protein. The table has approximately 1,000,000 distinct CDR3 sequences, about 26% seen once. The input for sequencing was PBMCs, mostly from graft donor cells, taken 360 days after TCRalphabeta/CD19-depleted stem cell transplant. All receptors come from a boy under two years old who had a stem cell transplant for SCID, so the T cells may come from the graft donor.

This chain uses TRBV12-3 or TRBV12-4 with TRBJ2-1; weak D call: TRBD2 (6 bases). This CDR3 has 16 residues. Trimming stripped 7 bases from V and 0 bases from J, with 16 bases between. CDR3 coding DNA: TGTGCCAGCACCCCCCCGGGGGTAAGCTCCTACAATGAGCAGTTCTTC. This encodes CASTPPGVSSYNEQFF.

The rearrangement uses TRBV5-1 and TRBJ2-5; 8 bases map to TRBD2. Germline loops: CDR1 SGHRS, CDR2 YFSETQ. This CDR3 comprises 13 residues. After removal of 1 base from V and 6 bases from J, the junction contained 2 bases not matched to a gene. In DNA, the CDR3 is TGCGCCAGCAGCTTGACTAGCGGAAAGACCCAGTACTTC. Its protein is CASSLTSGKTQYF.

As to this clonotype: A junction end diverges from the germline sequence, so it may reflect a read error. The chain recombines TRBV4-3 with TRBJ2-7; maybe TRBD2 (7 bases). The CDR3 extends over 14 amino acids. Per germline, CDR1 LGHNA and CDR2 YSLEER. The CDR3 loop reads CASNQGGDNYEQYF. The CDR3 nucleotides are TGCGCCAGCAACCAAGGGGGGGACAACTACGAGCAGTACTTC.

The chain couples TRBV20-1 to TRBJ2-1; unclear D gene. CDR1 and CDR2 (germline): DFQATT, SNEGSKA (reference sequence). The V end lost 1 base, the J end lost 12 bases, and 10 bases lay between the germline ends. The CDR3 loop spans 11 amino acids. Here the CDR3 DNA reads TGCAGTGCTAGAGTTCCGCTTTCGCAGTTCTTC. Its translation: CSARVPLSQFF.

This clonotype was counted only a few times. The genes are TRBV5-1 and TRBJ2-1; TRBD2 matches at 9 bases. This CDR3 comprises 18 residues. The germline V gene encodes CDR1 SGHRS and CDR2 YFSETQ. Germline trimming cut 0 bases from V and 6 bases from J; bases unmatched to any gene: 13. The CDR3 loop is CASSLDGALAGWGNEQFF. CDR3 nucleotides: TGCGCCAGCAGCTTGGATGGTGCCCTAGCGGGGTGGGGCAATGAGCAGTTCTTC.

This chain joins TRBV3-1 and TRBJ2-1, with 8 bases fitting TRBD2. V dropped 3 bases and J dropped 7; count of bases not matched to a gene: 11. Germline lookup yields CDR1 LGHDT and CDR2 YNNKEL (reference sequence). This CDR3 has 16 residues. The CDR3 loop is CASSQVRGGLPNEQFF. The CDR3 coding sequence is TGTGCCAGCAGCCAGGTTCGGGGGGGGCTCCCAAATGAGCAGTTCTTC.

Only a few counts were recorded for this clonotype. This sequence joins TRBV7-3 and TRBJ1-5; D might be TRBD1 (5 bases). CDR3 length: 15 amino acids. CDR1 and CDR2 from the germline V gene are SGHTA and FQGTGA. V was trimmed by 5 bases and J by 5 bases, leaving 16 bases between them. The CDR3 region is CASSRFYRGDQPQHF. The DNA of the CDR3 is TGTGCCAGCAGCCGCTTTTATAGGGGTGATCAGCCCCAGCATTTT.

The gene calls are TRBV5-5 and TRBJ2-1, with D tentatively TRBD2 (7 bases). Trimming left V 3 bases short and J 15 bases short, with 13 bases between. Per the germline V gene, CDR1 is SGHKS and CDR2 is YYEKEE (reference sequence). The CDR3 extends over 11 amino acids. CDR3 sequence reads: CASSSGGPLFF. CDR3 nucleotide sequence: TGTGCCAGCAGCTCCGGGGGGCCGCTGTTCTTC. Using reference TRBV5-5 and TRBJ2-1 for the parts outside the CDR3, the full variable domain is DAGVTQSPTHLIKTRGQQVTLRCSPISGHKSVSWYQQVLGQGPQFIFQYYEKEERGRGNFPDRFSARQFPNYSSELNVNALLLGDSALYLCASSSGGPLFFGPGTRLTVL.

CDR3: CASSTPAMRGALPLGANVLTF. The CDR3 nucleotides read TGTGCCAGCAGCACCCCAGCAATGAGGGGGGCTCTCCCTCTCGGGGCCAACGTCCTGACTTTC. This rearrangement joins TRBV3-1 to TRBJ2-6; D may match TRBD1 or TRBD2 (6 bases each). The V and J ends lost 5 bases and 4 bases respectively, with 30 bases between them. The CDR3 extends over 21 amino acids. Germline V gives CDR1 LGHDT, CDR2 YNNKEL (reference sequence). Variable domain in full (rest from reference TRBV3-1 and TRBJ2-6): DTAVSQTPKYLVTQMGNDKSIKCEQNLGHDTMYWYKQDSKKFLKIMFSYNNKELIINETVPNRFSPKSPDKAHLNLHINSLELGDSAVYFCASSTPAMRGALPLGANVLTFGAGSRLTVL.

This clonotype was seen only a few times. The genes are TRBV6-5 and TRBJ2-3; D not certain. The CDR3 has 11 residues. The germline V gene encodes CDR1 MNHEY and CDR2 SVGAGI. Trimming took off 7 bases at V and 6 bases at J, with 8 bases between the two ends. The CDR3 nucleotides read TGTGCCAGCACAGTCGGGGATACGCAGTATTTT. Protein sequence: CASTVGDTQYF.

The J gene is TRBJ2-1, the V gene TRBV29-1; 8 nucleotides match TRBD1. V lost 7 bases and J lost 4; bases outside the gene matches: 6. CDR1 is SQVTM and CDR2 is ANQGSEA in the germline V gene. The CDR3 runs to 13 residues. In DNA form, the CDR3 reads TGCAGCGCCGGACAGGGCCTGTACAATGAGCAGTTCTTC. It codes for CSAGQGLYNEQFF.

The genes are TRBV28 and TRBJ2-1; TRBD2 matches at 9 bases. This CDR3 is built from 15 residues. The junction had 6 bases not matched to a gene; V was cut back by 6 bases and J by 3 bases. Germline lookup yields CDR1 MDHEN and CDR2 SYDVKM. The CDR3 loop is CASRASGGNYNEQFF. The CDR3 bases are TGTGCCAGCAGGGCCAGCGGGGGGAACTACAATGAGCAGTTCTTC.

This clonotype was observed a few times. This chain uses TRBV5-1 with TRBJ2-7; D uncertain. The CDR3 length is 16 residues. V shed 0 bases and J shed 3 bases, with 16 bases lying between them. Germline V gene sequence: CDR1 SGHRS, CDR2 YFSETQ. CDR3 residues: CASSLATVSHFYEQYF. DNA for the CDR3: TGCGCCAGCAGCTTGGCAACAGTAAGCCATTTCTACGAGCAGTACTTC. Full variable domain (remainder filled in from reference TRBV5-1 and TRBJ2-7): KAGVTQTPRYLIKTRGQQVTLSCSPISGHRSVSWYQQTPGQGLQFLFEYFSETQRNKGNFPGRFSGRQFSNSRSEMNVSTLELGDSALYLCASSLATVSHFYEQYFGPGTRLTVT.

V gene TRBV11-2 combines with J gene TRBJ2-2; D call uncertain. The germline CDR1 and CDR2 sequences are SGHAT and FQNNGV. CDR3 length: 14 amino acids. Trimming took 5 bases from V and 0 from J, leaving 7 bases between them. CDR3 region: CASSQQPNTGELFF. The CDR3 bases are TGTGCCAGCAGCCAACAGCCGAACACCGGGGAGCTGTTTTTT.

The chain carries TRBV20-1 and TRBJ2-3; 11 bases align to TRBD2. CDR3 length equals 15 residues. Germline trimming cut 5 bases from V and 0 bases from J; bases unmatched to any gene: 4. Germline assignment: CDR1 DFQATT and CDR2 SNEGSKA (reference sequence). The CDR3 coding sequence is TGCAGTGCTGCGACTAGCGGGGCTAGCACAGATACGCAGTATTTT. It specifies CSAATSGASTDTQYF.

The CDR3 is CASSPTIPRGQFF. In nucleotides, the CDR3 is TGTGCCAGCAGCCCCACCATACCCAGAGGGCAGTTCTTC. This sequence joins TRBV28 and TRBJ2-1; D not resolved. The germline CDR1 and CDR2 sequences are MDHEN and SYDVKM. Trimming removed 6 bases from V and 12 bases from J, with 18 bases in between. The CDR3 runs 13 residues. Filled out from reference TRBV28 and TRBJ2-1, the complete variable domain reads DVKVTQSSRYLVKRTGEKVFLECVQDMDHENMFWYRQDPGLGLRLIYFSYDVKMKEKGDIPEGYSVSREKKERFSLILESASTNQTSMYLCASSPTIPRGQFFGPGTRLTVL.